What follows describes a single TCR beta chain. Method: immunoSEQ multiplex PCR; TCRdb's copy keeps in-frame clones and lacks some. This sample has about 240,000 clones; around 90% occur once, and the top ten carry 5.5% to 7.5%. This sample was included in a study of blood T cell repertoires in COVID-19. The CDR3 length is 15 residues. Trimming shortened V by 9 bases and J by 3 bases, and 20 bases separated the two germline ends. The germline CDR1 and CDR2 sequences are SGHRS and YFSETQ. Sequencing used peripheral blood. This sequence joins TRBV5-1 and TRBJ2-3; TRBD1 might be the D (5 bases). The source is a woman aged 70 to 79 with active or convalescent COVID-19. DNA of the CDR3: TGCGCCACCACAGCTACAGGTGCAAGTACAGATACGCAGTATTTT. Encoded protein: CATTATGASTDTQYF.